Listed below are T cell receptor beta chains from one sample, sequenced in a study of glioma-infiltrating T cells. MiXCR was run by TCRdb on the multiplex PCR reads, yielding one entry per CDR3 protein. This table has a few hundred thousand distinct CDR3 sequences, roughly two fifths appearing once. The sample was glioma tissue, nonneoplastic brain tissue, or PBMCs (not recorded which). The receptor set was obtained from a human donor with low-grade glioma or glioblastoma, undergoing nonglioma brain surgery, or in good health (not recorded which). Both conserved end residues are part of each CDR3. A D gene is named only where the DNA matches it firmly. Expanded clones get a size class; other rows say once, few or many, or leave the size out.

V gene,J gene,D gene,clone size,CDR3 protein,CDR3 DNA
TRBV20-1,TRBJ1-2,NA,NA,CNATKSRGSYGYTF,TGCAATGCCACTAAATCAAGGGGAAGCTATGGCTACACCTTC
TRBV20-1,TRBJ1-3,NA,few,CSARDRRGSGNTIYF,TGCAGTGCTAGAGATAGGCGGGGCTCTGGAAACACCATATATTTT
TRBV6-1,TRBJ2-7,TRBD2,NA,CASRKLAGEPYEQYF,TGTGCCAGCAGAAAACTAGCGGGAGAACCCTACGAGCAGTACTTC
TRBV19,TRBJ2-1,NA,NA,CASSPQGGRGAYNEQFF,TGTGCCAGTAGCCCCCAAGGGGGACGGGGGGCCTACAATGAGCAGTTCTTC
TRBV28,TRBJ2-7,TRBD1,NA,CASNEPGQSYEQYF,TGTGCCAGCAATGAACCGGGACAGTCTTACGAGCAGTACTTC
TRBV4-3,TRBJ1-1,NA,many,CASSQSHRENTEAFF,TGCGCCAGCAGCCAATCCCACAGGGAGAACACTGAAGCTTTCTTT
TRBV7-2,TRBJ2-2,NA,NA,CASSLVGQSAGELFF,TGTGCCAGCAGCTTAGTTGGACAGTCAGCCGGGGAGCTGTTTTTT
TRBV20-1,TRBJ1-1,NA,many,CSARIGGAEAFF,TGCAGTGCTAGGATCGGTGGTGCTGAAGCTTTCTTT
TRBV5-1,TRBJ1-4,NA,NA,CASSLAGTANEKLFF,TGCGCCAGCAGCTTGGCCGGGACGGCAAATGAAAAACTGTTTTTT
TRBV7-8,TRBJ2-5,TRBD1,few,CASSLVGGTGETQYF,TGTGCCAGCAGCTTAGTAGGGGGGACAGGAGAGACCCAGTACTTC
TRBV28,TRBJ2-2,NA,NA,CASSLRRAKNTGELFF,TGTGCCAGCAGTTTACGACGGGCCAAGAACACCGGGGAGCTGTTTTTT
TRBV6-8,TRBJ2-2,TRBD1,NA,CASSYYHGTGNTGELFF,TGTGCCAGCAGTTACTACCACGGGACAGGGAACACCGGGGAGCTGTTTTTT
TRBV4-1,TRBJ2-4,NA,NA,CASSPGGVAKNIQYF,TGCGCCAGCAGCCCCGGCGGGGTGGCCAAAAACATTCAGTACTTC
TRBV6-2/TRBV6-3,TRBJ2-3,TRBD2,NA,CAISEGGEGRTDTQYF,TGTGCCATCAGTGAAGGAGGGGAGGGCCGCACAGATACGCAGTATTTT
TRBV27,TRBJ2-7,NA,NA,CASMATGRYEQYF,TGTGCCAGCATGGCTACGGGGAGATACGAGCAGTACTTC
TRBV27,TRBJ2-1,NA,many,CASSSLYNEQFF,TGTGCCAGCAGTTCACTTTACAATGAGCAGTTCTTC
TRBV29-1,TRBJ2-7,NA,NA,CSAQGQVYEQYF,TGCAGCGCCCAGGGACAAGTCTACGAGCAGTACTTC
TRBV6-1,TRBJ2-7,TRBD2,NA,CASSLKDFSGRTYEQYF,TGTGCCAGCAGCCTTAAGGATTTTAGCGGGAGGACCTACGAGCAGTACTTC
TRBV28,TRBJ2-3,NA,many,CASSPVESDTQYF,TGTGCCAGCAGTCCAGTAGAGTCAGATACGCAGTATTTT
TRBV20-1,TRBJ2-3,TRBD2,few,CSARDRIAGAADTQYF,TGCAGTGCTAGAGATAGAATAGCGGGAGCGGCAGATACGCAGTATTTT
TRBV19,TRBJ2-3,TRBD1,NA,CASSSNRGVNTQYF,TGTGCCAGTAGTTCCAACAGGGGTGTCAATACGCAGTATTTT
TRBV3-1,TRBJ2-3,NA,NA,CASSLSADITDTQYF,TGTGCCAGCAGCCTGTCGGCAGATATCACAGATACGCAGTATTTT
TRBV6-4,TRBJ1-2,NA,NA,CASSVGGNYGYTF,TGTGCCAGCAGCGTAGGAGGGAACTATGGCTACACCTTC
TRBV27,TRBJ2-2,NA,many,CASSVLTGELFF,TGTGCCAGCAGTGTGTTAACCGGGGAGCTGTTTTTT
TRBV7-6,TRBJ2-2,NA,few,CASSPVYDGELFF,TGTGCCAGCAGCCCCGTTTATGACGGGGAGCTGTTTTTT
TRBV2,TRBJ2-7,NA,NA,CASRRDSGPYEQYF,TGTGCCAGCAGGAGGGATAGCGGCCCCTACGAGCAGTACTTC
TRBV20-1,TRBJ1-1,TRBD1,NA,CSAQRDSNTEASF,TGCAGTGCGCAACGGGACAGCAACACTGAAGCTTCCTTT
TRBV24-1,TRBJ2-1,TRBD2,NA,CATSDSRTSGRAYNEQFF,TGTGCCACCAGTGATTCCCGGACTAGCGGGAGGGCCTACAATGAGCAGTTCTTC
TRBV6-1,TRBJ2-3,TRBD1,many,CASSLWTGHSTDTQYF,TGTGCCAGCAGCCTTTGGACAGGGCATAGCACAGATACGCAGTATTTT
TRBV2,TRBJ1-2,TRBD1,NA,CASSEGPGGARYGYTF,TGTGCCAGCAGTGAAGGGCCAGGGGGCGCTCGCTATGGCTACACCTTC
TRBV27,TRBJ2-1,TRBD2,NA,CASSLRTSEDEQFF,TGTGCCAGCAGTTTACGGACTAGCGAGGATGAGCAGTTCTTC
TRBV28,TRBJ2-7,NA,NA,CASSSTSRGRPIGEQCF,TGTGCCAGCAGTTCAACTTCGCGTGGGAGGCCTATCGGCGAGCAGTGCTTC
TRBV24-1,TRBJ2-1,NA,NA,CATSDFKNEQFF,TGTGCCACCAGTGATTTCAAGAATGAGCAGTTCTTC
TRBV12-3/TRBV12-4,TRBJ2-5,TRBD2,NA,CASTTIPSGRHQETQYF,TGTGCCAGCACCACCATCCCTAGCGGGAGGCACCAAGAGACCCAGTACTTC
TRBV6-2/TRBV6-3,TRBJ2-7,NA,many,CASSSDGRSYEQYF,TGTGCCAGCAGTTCTGACGGACGGTCCTACGAGCAGTACTTC
TRBV20-1,TRBJ1-4,NA,many,CSAVRRRDNEKLFF,TGCAGTGCTGTGAGACGGAGAGATAATGAAAAACTGTTTTTT
TRBV4-2,TRBJ2-7,TRBD2,NA,CASSQVGFGAGVSYEQYF,TGTGCCAGCAGCCAAGTCGGGTTCGGAGCGGGAGTGTCCTACGAGCAGTACTTC
TRBV12-3/TRBV12-4,TRBJ1-1,NA,NA,CASSEPPGQAFF,TGTGCCAGCAGTGAGCCCCCCGGCCAAGCTTTCTTT
TRBV28,TRBJ2-7,TRBD2,NA,CASRFLAGPYKQYF,TGTGCCAGCAGGTTTTTAGCGGGACCCTACAAGCAGTACTTC
TRBV3-1,TRBJ2-1,NA,NA,CASSQSARLRIHEQFF,TGTGCCAGCAGCCAAAGTGCACGACTCAGGATCCATGAGCAGTTCTTC
TRBV24-1,TRBJ2-5,NA,NA,CATSGTGQETQYF,TGTGCCACCAGTGGCACAGGGCAAGAGACCCAGTACTTC
TRBV6-1,TRBJ2-7,TRBD1,NA,CASSARTGAWYEQYF,TGTGCCAGCAGTGCTAGGACAGGGGCGTGGTACGAGCAGTACTTC
TRBV4-3,TRBJ1-3,NA,NA,CASSQGPSHENSGNTIYF,TGCGCCAGCAGCCAAGGCCCCTCACACGAAAACTCTGGAAACACCATATATTTT
TRBV7-2,TRBJ1-2,TRBD1,NA,CASRQSRTGEGGYTF,TGTGCCAGCAGGCAATCCAGGACAGGGGAGGGAGGCTACACCTTC
TRBV28,TRBJ1-5,NA,NA,CASSLYAERWPQHF,TGTGCCAGCAGTTTGTATGCAGAGAGGTGGCCCCAGCATTTT
TRBV6-1,TRBJ2-3,NA,many,CASSSQGGTDTQYF,TGTGCCAGCAGTTCACAGGGAGGGACAGATACGCAGTATTTT
TRBV28,TRBJ2-1,TRBD2,few,CASSRGGGNYNEQFF,TGTGCCAGCAGTCGGGGGGGGGGAAACTACAATGAGCAGTTCTTC
TRBV18,TRBJ2-7,TRBD1,once,CASSAPSGQGAGQYF,TGTGCCAGCTCAGCACCGTCCGGACAGGGGGCTGGGCAGTACTTC